The 14 T cell receptor beta chains presented below share a single source sample, sequenced in a study of T-cell memory formation after mild COVID-19. TCRdb reanalysed the 5' RACE reads using MiXCR and keeps one entry per CDR3 protein. This sample has hundreds of thousands of distinct CDR3 sequences; about 20% occur once, and the top ten carry roughly 8.1%. The sequencing sample was made of PBMCs or a T cell subset sorted from them (not recorded which). These receptors originate from an adult woman who had mild COVID-19 (a few samples of this study predate the infection). Cell type and time point are not known.

CDR3 residues: CATSRDIYSGNTIYF. As DNA, the CDR3 is TGTGCCACCAGCAGAGACATCTACTCTGGAAACACCATATATTTT. V and J are TRBV15 and TRBJ1-3, with no clear D. V lost 0 bases and J lost 0, with 6 bases in between. Germline V CDR1 and CDR2: LNHNV, YYDKDF (reference sequence). This CDR3 region has 15 residues.

This chain uses TRBV4-2 with TRBJ2-7; 9 nucleotides match TRBD2. CDR3 length: 14 residues. The junction had 5 bases not matched to a gene; V was cut back by 4 bases and J by 4 bases. The germline V gene has CDR1 LGHNA and CDR2 YNFKEQ. The CDR3 is CASSPSGEGYEQYF. The CDR3 region has the DNA TGTGCCAGCAGCCCTAGCGGGGAGGGTTACGAGCAGTACTTC.

The genes are TRBV9 and TRBJ1-4; D ambiguous. V shed 4 bases and J shed 4 bases, with 11 bases lying between them. CDR1 SGDLS and CDR2 YYNGEE come from the germline V gene. This CDR3 has 14 residues. The CDR3 region is CASSSEWGNEKLFF. As DNA, the CDR3 is TGTGCCAGCAGCTCAGAGTGGGGTAATGAAAAACTGTTTTTT.

The V and J genes are TRBV5-1 and TRBJ2-2; TRBD1 matches 11 bases. Germline V gives CDR1 SGHRS, CDR2 YFSETQ. CDR3 length: 16 residues. V lost 6 bases and J lost 4; bases outside the gene matches: 8. The CDR3 sequence is CASKRTGGQGTGELFF. The CDR3 DNA sequence: TGCGCCAGCAAGAGGACAGGGGGCCAAGGCACCGGGGAGCTGTTTTTT. Supplemented by reference TRBV5-1 and TRBJ2-2, the full variable domain reads KAGVTQTPRYLIKTRGQQVTLSCSPISGHRSVSWYQQTPGQGLQFLFEYFSETQRNKGNFPGRFSGRQFSNSRSEMNVSTLELGDSALYLCASKRTGGQGTGELFFGEGSRLTVL.

This rearrangement joins TRBV29-1 to TRBJ2-1, with D perhaps TRBD2 (5 bases). The CDR3 runs to 14 residues. Germline CDR1 is SQVTM and CDR2 is ANQGSEA. The V end was cut by 4 bases, the J end by 0 bases, with 10 bases between. CDR3 sequence (DNA): TGCAGCGTTGGAGCGGCCAGCTCCTACAATGAGCAGTTCTTC. Amino acids: CSVGAASSYNEQFF.

This clonotype was recorded a few times. This chain links TRBV6-2 or TRBV6-3 with TRBJ1-5; tentative D call: TRBD1 (5 bases). The V end lost 5 bases, the J end lost 2 bases, and 13 bases lay between the germline ends. Germline loops: CDR1 MNHEY, CDR2 SVGEGT. The length of the CDR3 is 15 residues. The CDR3 loop reads CASSRDPGGNQPQHF. CDR3 nucleotides: TGTGCCAGCAGTCGGGACCCCGGCGGCAATCAGCCCCAGCATTTT.

This clonotype was counted only a few times. The chain couples TRBV3-1 to TRBJ2-7; D may be TRBD1 (5 bases). Germline V CDR1 and CDR2: LGHDT, YNNKEL (reference sequence). Deletions cut 1 base from V and 2 bases from J, with 9 bases between. The CDR3 loop spans 14 amino acids. CDR3 sequence: CASSQGTQTYEQYF. CDR3 coding DNA: TGTGCCAGCAGCCAAGGGACACAGACCTACGAGCAGTACTTC.

This clonotype has a count of ten or more. Here the CDR3 reads CASSLFSGQAYNEQFF. The DNA for the CDR3 is TGTGCCAGCAGTTTATTCTCGGGACAGGCCTACAATGAGCAGTTCTTC. The rearrangement joins TRBV12-3 or TRBV12-4 to TRBJ2-1; TRBD1 matches at 8 bases. The CDR3 is 16 amino acids. V shed 2 bases, J shed 2 bases, and the junction held 5 bases outside the gene matches.

The V and J genes are TRBV15 and TRBJ2-1, with D perhaps matching TRBD2 (6 bases). The CDR3 length is 13 residues. V lost 10 bases, J lost 9 bases, and 19 bases lay in between. Looked up from germline, CDR1 is LNHNV and CDR2 is YYDKDF (reference sequence). CDR3 amino acids: CAIELQRRGEQFF. The CDR3 coding sequence is TGTGCCATCGAACTACAGCGGAGGGGTGAGCAGTTCTTC.

This clonotype was detected only a few times. V is TRBV12-3 or TRBV12-4 and J is TRBJ2-7; D uncertain. The CDR3 is made up of 13 amino acids. V lost 6 bases, J lost 1 base, and 10 bases lay in between. CDR3 coding DNA: TGTGCCAGCAGCCGTACAGAGTCCTACGAGCAGTACTTC. Protein sequence: CASSRTESYEQYF.

This clonotype showed up just a few times. The J gene is TRBJ1-4, the V gene TRBV6-5; 9 positions match TRBD1. The CDR3 is 17 amino acids. CDR1 and CDR2 from the germline V gene are MNHEY and SVGAGI. Unmatched junction bases numbered 13, after V lost 0 bases and J lost 11 bases. CDR3 sequence reads: CASSYSDGGTGRNKLFF. The CDR3 nucleotides are TGTGCCAGCAGTTACTCGGACGGGGGGACAGGGAGGAATAAACTGTTTTTT.

This chain joins TRBV4-1 and TRBJ1-1; D gene unclear. The length of the CDR3 is 14 residues. V lost 3 bases, J lost 7 bases, and 15 bases lay in between. Germline values: CDR1 MGHRA, CDR2 YSYEKL. CDR3 sequence (DNA): TGCGCCAGCAGCCACCCCCTGGAGGGTGATGAAGCTTTCTTT. Amino acid sequence: CASSHPLEGDEAFF.

V usage is TRBV12-3 or TRBV12-4 and J usage is TRBJ1-1; D unresolved. CDR3 length: 14 residues. V lost 8 bases, J lost 0 bases, and 13 bases lay in between. CDR3 sequence: CASGKPGMNTEAFF. The CDR3 bases are TGTGCCAGCGGGAAACCTGGGATGAACACTGAAGCTTTCTTT.

This clonotype has just a few counts. V is TRBV19 and J is TRBJ1-6; TRBD1 aligns across 9 bases. The J segment lost 11 bases and the V segment lost 4 bases, leaving 9 bases of the junction unmatched. CDR3 length equals 15 residues. Germline values: CDR1 LNHDA, CDR2 SQIVND (reference sequence). CDR3 DNA sequence: TGTGCCAGTAGTACGACCCAGACAGGGGGGACACCCCTCCACTTT. Its protein is CASSTTQTGGTPLHF.